The source of this T cell receptor (beta chain) is a study of blood T cell repertoires in COVID-19. Background on the study: Researchers got acute and convalescent COVID-19 samples from the United States, Italy and Spain.

Germline values: CDR1 MNHEY, CDR2 SVGAGI. CDR3 length: 13 residues. The J segment lost 4 bases and the V segment lost 7 bases, leaving 7 bases of the junction unmatched. Those who participated ranged in age from roughly 18 to 89 years and resided in about two dozen US areas. A case of COVID-19 had been met by exposed participants within 2 weeks before study entry. In the original workflow: Researchers report that nucleated cell counts were estimated from reference gene primer amplification. This table comes from immunoSEQ multiplex PCR, and its TCRdb copy is limited to in-frame clones, with some not included. D and trimming were read from the DNA, whereas the V and J calls and clone size are those reported in that table. The sample carries a few hundred thousand clones, more than 75% recorded once.

The receptor was derived from a woman between 50 and 59 years old who had been exposed to COVID-19. Source material: PBMCs or T cells enriched from blood (not recorded which). This chain links TRBV6-5 with TRBJ2-7, with TRBD2 identical over 7 bases. CDR3 nucleotide sequence: TGTGCCAGCAAGGCTAGCGGATTATACGAGCAGTACTTC. Translation: CASKASGLYEQYF.